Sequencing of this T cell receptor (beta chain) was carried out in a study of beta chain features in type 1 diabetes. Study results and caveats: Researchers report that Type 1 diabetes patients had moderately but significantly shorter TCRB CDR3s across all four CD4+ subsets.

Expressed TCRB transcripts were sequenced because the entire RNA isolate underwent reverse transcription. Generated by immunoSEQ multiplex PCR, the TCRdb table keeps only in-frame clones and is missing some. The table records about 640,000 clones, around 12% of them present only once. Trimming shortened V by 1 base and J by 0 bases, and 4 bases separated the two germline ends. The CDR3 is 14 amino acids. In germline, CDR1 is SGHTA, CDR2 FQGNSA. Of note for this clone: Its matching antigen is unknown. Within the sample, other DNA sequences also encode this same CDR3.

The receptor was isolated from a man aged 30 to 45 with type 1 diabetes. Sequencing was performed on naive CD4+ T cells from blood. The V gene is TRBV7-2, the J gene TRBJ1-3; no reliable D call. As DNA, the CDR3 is TGTGCCAGCAGCTTAGGAAACTCTGGAAACACCATATATTTT. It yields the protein CASSLGNSGNTIYF. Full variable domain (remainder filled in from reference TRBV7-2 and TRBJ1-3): GAGVSQSPSNKVTEKGKDVELRCDPISGHTALYWYRQSLGQGLEFLIYFQGNSAPDKSGLPSDRFSAERTGGSVSTLTIQRTQQEDSAVYLCASSLGNSGNTIYFGEGSWLTVV.